A single sample is the source of the 28 T cell receptor beta chains below, sequenced in a study of cytotoxic CD8 clonotypes in ibrutinib-treated CLL (dated by TCRdb to the early 2020s). According to the study, the label for this sample's time point signals: approximately eleven months on ibrutinib. The receptor library was made with the immunoSEQ multiplex PCR assay. This is the immuneACCESS table as TCRdb keeps it, with only in-frame sequences that have V and J called. A part of the clones is gone; compared with another copy, unresolved V genes explain less than half, and the rest is unexplained. This sample has 140,000 or so clones in its table, and roughly 83% of those were observed once. The ten largest make up 9.5% to 15% of the sample. The sequencing used PBMCs, collected after 12 months of ibrutinib treatment. The receptors originated from a human donor with chronic lymphocytic leukemia.

V usage is TRBV27 and J usage is TRBJ1-3; the match to TRBD1 covers 10 bases. Looked up from germline, CDR1 is MNHEY and CDR2 is SMNVEV (reference sequence). This CDR3 comprises 15 residues. The J segment lost 3 bases and the V segment lost 5 bases, leaving 4 bases of the junction unmatched. CDR3 amino acids: CASSKTGGRGNTIYF. CDR3 nucleotide sequence: TGTGCCAGCAGTAAGACAGGGGGCCGTGGAAACACCATATATTTT.

The chain employs TRBV7-8 and TRBJ1-2; TRBD1 aligns across 7 bases. CDR3 size: 12 residues. Germline trimming cut 3 bases from V and 8 bases from J; bases unmatched to any gene: 3. Germline V gene sequence: CDR1 SGHVS, CDR2 FQNEAQ. The CDR3 loop reads CASSFTGEGYTF. In nucleotides, the CDR3 is TGTGCCAGCAGCTTTACAGGGGAGGGCTACACCTTC.

The rearrangement uses TRBV7-9 and TRBJ2-7; weak D call: TRBD2 (7 bases). V lost 5 bases and J lost 2, with 16 bases in between. The CDR3 is 15 amino acids. CDR1 SEHNR and CDR2 FQNEAQ come from the germline V gene (reference sequence). CDR3 in DNA: TGTGCCAGCAGCCGGGGGGCGGAACCTACCTACGAGCAGTACTTC. Translating it yields CASSRGAEPTYEQYF.

This clone was observed once. The chain carries TRBV7-2 and TRBJ1-1; no clear D gene. The germline V gene has CDR1 SGHTA and CDR2 FQGNSA. V dropped 3 bases and J dropped 5 bases, with 10 bases sitting between them. This CDR3 spans 13 amino acids. CDR3 in DNA: TGTGCCAGCAGCTTTGGCTGGGATACTGAAGCTTTCTTT. As protein: CASSFGWDTEAFF. Full variable domain (outside the CDR3, taken from reference TRBV7-2 and TRBJ1-1): GAGVSQSPSNKVTEKGKDVELRCDPISGHTALYWYRQSLGQGLEFLIYFQGNSAPDKSGLPSDRFSAERTGGSVSTLTIQRTQQEDSAVYLCASSFGWDTEAFFGQGTRLTVV.

This sequence joins TRBV9 and TRBJ1-4; D call uncertain. The V gene lost 3 bases and the J gene lost 8 bases, with 5 bases spanning the gap. Germline V lookup: CDR1 SGDLS, CDR2 YYNGEE. The CDR3 consists of 11 residues. In DNA form, the CDR3 reads TGTGCCAGCAGCGAGGGAGAAAAACTGTTTTTT. This gives the protein CASSEGEKLFF. The full variable domain, rest sourced from reference TRBV9 and TRBJ1-4, is DSGVTQTPKHLITATGQRVTLRCSPRSGDLSVYWYQQSLDQGLQFLIQYYNGEERAKGNILERFSAQQFPDLHSELNLSSLELGDSALYFCASSEGEKLFFGSGTQLSVL.

The chain has TRBV11-2 and TRBJ2-3; D is uncertain. Trimming pared 3 bases from V and 5 bases from J, leaving 3 bases between. This CDR3 comprises 11 residues. CDR1 and CDR2 (germline): SGHAT, FQNNGV. The CDR3 loop reads CASSFGDTQYF. DNA of the CDR3: TGTGCCAGCAGCTTCGGAGATACGCAGTATTTT.

This clone came up a few times. The rearrangement joins TRBV5-4 to TRBJ2-1; perhaps TRBD1 as D (5 bases). Germline CDR1 is SGHNT and CDR2 is YYREEE (reference sequence). V gave up 4 bases and J gave up 3 bases, with 17 bases separating them. The CDR3 sequence is 16 residues long. CDR3 sequence (DNA): TGTGCCAGCAGCCCGACGATGGCGGACAACTACAATGAGCAGTTCTTC. Protein sequence: CASSPTMADNYNEQFF.

This chain joins TRBV7-6 and TRBJ1-2; D possibly corresponds to TRBD1 (5 bases). Trimming stripped 1 base from V and 5 bases from J, with 17 bases between. Germline CDR1 reads SGHVS; CDR2 reads FNYEAQ. This CDR3 is built from 16 residues. The CDR3 DNA reads as TGTGCCAGCAGCTTAGGATCTTCTGGGGCGGGGTATGGCTACACCTTC. Protein product: CASSLGSSGAGYGYTF.

This clone was seen a few times. The junction shows a germline mismatch at one end, possibly a read error. The chain joins TRBV7-9 to TRBJ2-1, with 12 bases that match TRBD2. Per the germline V gene, CDR1 is SEHNR and CDR2 is FQNEAQ (reference sequence). The CDR3 contains 17 residues. The CDR3: CASSPPLPETSGRDALF. The CDR3 DNA reads as TGTGCCAGCAGCCCACCGCTTCCGGAGACTAGCGGGAGAGACGCGCTCTTC.

The V and J genes are TRBV5-1 and TRBJ2-5; 9 bases line up with TRBD1. Germline V gene data show CDR1 as SGHRS and CDR2 as YFSETQ. Trimming cost V 4 bases and J 4 bases; bases outside gene matches: 5. The CDR3 consists of 14 residues. CDR3 protein: CASSPGTGRETQYF. The CDR3 DNA reads TGCGCCAGCAGCCCGGGGACAGGGCGAGAGACCCAGTACTTC.

The chain employs TRBV6-6 and TRBJ2-7; the D gene is possibly TRBD1 (6 bases). The CDR3 consists of 14 residues. CDR1 is MNHNY, CDR2 SVGAGI, per germline (reference sequence). V lost 9 bases to trimming and J lost 3 bases, with 18 bases between them. The CDR3 DNA reads TGTGCCAGTTGGGGGCCCCCCGATAGCTACGAGCAGTACTTC. It codes for CASWGPPDSYEQYF.

The V and J genes are TRBV5-4 and TRBJ2-1, with 9 positions matching TRBD2. There are 15 residues in the CDR3. Per the germline V gene, CDR1 is SGHNT and CDR2 is YYREEE (reference sequence). The junction had 4 bases not matched to a gene; V was cut back by 0 bases and J by 6 bases. The CDR3 spells CASSLDLTSGNEQFF. The CDR3 DNA reads TGTGCCAGCAGCTTGGACCTGACTAGCGGCAATGAGCAGTTCTTC. The full variable domain, in which reference TRBV5-4 and TRBJ2-1 provide the parts outside the CDR3, is ETGVTQSPTHLIKTRGQQVTLRCSSQSGHNTVSWYQQALGQGPQFIFQYYREEENGRGNFPPRFSGLQFPNYSSELNVNALELDDSALYLCASSLDLTSGNEQFFGPGTRLTVL.

This chain uses TRBV5-6 with TRBJ2-7; perhaps TRBD1 as D (6 bases). The CDR3 runs to 14 residues. Per the germline V gene, CDR1 is SGHDT and CDR2 is YYEEEE. Trimming pared 4 bases from V and 3 bases from J, leaving 14 bases between. The CDR3 DNA follows: TGTGCCAGCAGCCGCCGGGACACCTACTACGAGCAGTACTTC. Translation: CASSRRDTYYEQYF.

The chain is built from TRBV7-6 and TRBJ2-1; possible D gene TRBD2, 6 bases. The CDR3 covers 14 residues. With 6 bases removed from V and 6 bases from J, the gap between germline ends came to 15 bases. Germline CDR1 SGHVS, CDR2 FNYEAQ. CDR3 in DNA: TGTGCCAGCAGTCCTAGGACTAATGGCAATGAGCAGTTCTTC. It yields the protein CASSPRTNGNEQFF.

This chain links TRBV6-5 with TRBJ2-7; either TRBD1 or TRBD2 may supply D (5 bases each). There are 14 residues in the CDR3. In germline, CDR1 is MNHEY, CDR2 SVGAGI. Trimming cost V 5 bases and J 3 bases, with 14 bases left between them. CDR3 coding DNA: TGTGCCAGCAGTGAACGGGACGGTCACTACGAGCAGTACTTC. It codes for CASSERDGHYEQYF.

V gene TRBV5-6 combines with J gene TRBJ2-1; TRBD2 might be the D (6 bases). V gave up 4 bases and J gave up 4 bases, with 21 bases separating them. In germline, CDR1 is SGHDT, CDR2 YYEEEE. This CDR3 has 17 amino acids. The chain's CDR3 is CASSPVQPGDEYNEQFF. The CDR3 nucleotides read TGTGCCAGCAGCCCAGTACAACCGGGGGACGAATACAATGAGCAGTTCTTC. Full variable domain (outside the CDR3, taken from reference TRBV5-6 and TRBJ2-1): DAGVTQSPTHLIKTRGQQVTLRCSPKSGHDTVSWYQQALGQGPQFIFQYYEEEERQRGNFPDRFSGHQFPNYSSELNVNALLLGDSALYLCASSPVQPGDEYNEQFFGPGTRLTVL.

This chain uses TRBV10-2 with TRBJ1-4; 7 nucleotides match TRBD1. The CDR3 is 14 amino acids. Looked up from germline, CDR1 is WSHSY and CDR2 is SAAADI. V was pared by 2 bases and J by 8 bases, with 5 bases of the junction left unmatched. CDR3 sequence (DNA): TGCGCCAGCAGTGAGATTGGGACAGACGAAAAACTGTTTTTT. This gives the protein CASSEIGTDEKLFF.

The J gene is TRBJ2-7, the V gene TRBV7-2; TRBD2 matches 8 bases. The V segment lost 3 bases and the J segment 3 bases; nucleotides outside the gene matches: 7. Germline-derived CDR1 and CDR2 are SGHTA and FQGNSA. The CDR3 runs 15 residues. In DNA form, the CDR3 reads TGTGCCAGCAGCTTCCTAGCGGGTGTGATCTACGAGCAGTACTTC. This translates into CASSFLAGVIYEQYF.

V gene TRBV27 combines with J gene TRBJ2-7, with 7 positions matching TRBD1. With V trimmed by 3 bases and J by 6 bases, 8 bases remained unmatched. The CDR3 runs to 14 residues. Germline loops: CDR1 MNHEY, CDR2 SMNVEV (reference sequence). The CDR3 region has the DNA TGTGCCAGCAGTTTCTCCGGGACAGCGATCGAGCAGTACTTC. It specifies CASSFSGTAIEQYF.

The chain joins TRBV6-5 to TRBJ2-7, with D possibly matching TRBD2 (7 bases). Germline CDR1 MNHEY, CDR2 SVGAGI. The CDR3 is 11 amino acids. Deletions cut 5 bases from V and 11 bases from J, with 13 bases between. This CDR3 is CASSNEGGKYF. The DNA of the CDR3 is TGTGCCAGCAGTAACGAGGGGGGGAAGTACTTC.

CDR3: CASSEYRVAGFAGELFF. CDR3 nucleotide sequence: TGTGCCAGCAGTGAATACCGGGTAGCGGGATTTGCCGGGGAGCTGTTTTTT. The J gene is TRBJ2-2, the V gene TRBV6-1; 8 nucleotides match TRBD2. The CDR3 is 17 amino acids. The junction had 11 bases not matched to a gene; V was cut back by 2 bases and J by 6 bases. Looked up from germline, CDR1 is MNHNS and CDR2 is SASEGT.

CDR3 sequence: CASRSLTGRPYEQYF. The CDR3 DNA is TGTGCCAGTAGGAGCCTGACGGGACGCCCCTACGAGCAGTACTTC. J is TRBJ2-7 and V is TRBV19; D may be TRBD1 or TRBD2 (5 bases each). CDR3 size: 15 residues. V lost 6 bases and J 2 bases, leaving 17 bases between the germline ends. Germline V CDR1 and CDR2: LNHDA, SQIVND (reference sequence).

V is TRBV6-1 and J is TRBJ2-6; D ambiguous. V was pared by 4 bases and J by 1 base, with 8 bases between. This CDR3 is 15 amino acids long. Germline values: CDR1 MNHNS, CDR2 SASEGT. The CDR3 region has the DNA TGTGCCAGCAGTGGAAGGATTTCTGGGGCCAACGTCCTGACTTTC. This gives the protein CASSGRISGANVLTF.

This chain links TRBV30 with TRBJ2-3; 8 bases agree with TRBD2. The junction had 2 bases not matched to a gene; V was cut back by 4 bases and J by 5 bases. The germline V gene has CDR1 GTSNPN and CDR2 SVGIG (reference sequence). The CDR3 has 12 amino acids. The CDR3 sequence: CAWNSGGDTQYF. The CDR3 nucleotides read TGTGCCTGGAACAGCGGGGGAGATACGCAGTATTTT.

This clone was picked up a small number of times. This chain links TRBV27 with TRBJ1-5; 7 bases are shared with TRBD1. The V gene end was trimmed by 5 bases and the J gene end by 0 bases; junction bases not matched to a gene: 4. Per the germline V gene, CDR1 is MNHEY and CDR2 is SMNVEV (reference sequence). CDR3 length: 15 amino acids. The CDR3 DNA reads as TGTGCCAGCAGTGCACAGGGGTATAGCAATCAGCCCCAGCATTTT. Translated, it gives CASSAQGYSNQPQHF.

The V gene is TRBV10-1, the J gene TRBJ1-2, with D possibly being TRBD1 (5 bases). The CDR3 sequence is 14 residues long. Trimming took 2 bases from V and 6 from J, leaving 13 bases between them. Looked up from germline, CDR1 is WNHNN and CDR2 is SYGVQD (reference sequence). CDR3 in DNA: TGCGCCAGCAGTGAGAGCAGGGAGAGGAATGGCTACACCTTC. It codes for CASSESRERNGYTF.

This clone was seen only a few times. The chain has TRBV11-3 and TRBJ2-1, with D possibly TRBD2 on 6 matching bases. CDR3 length: 15 residues. V was pared by 5 bases and J by 7 bases, with 18 bases between. CDR1 and CDR2 from the germline V gene are SGHNT and YENEEA. The CDR3 is CASSAGLLRKNEQFF. The CDR3 region has the DNA TGTGCCAGCAGCGCGGGACTTCTCAGGAAAAATGAGCAGTTCTTC.

The chain employs TRBV5-4 and TRBJ2-4; the D gene is possibly TRBD2 (6 bases). Deletions cut 4 bases from V and 0 bases from J, with 14 bases between. The CDR3 runs 16 residues. Germline V lookup: CDR1 SGHNT, CDR2 YYREEE (reference sequence). CDR3 amino acids: CASSQGLSEAKNIQYF. The CDR3 DNA sequence: TGTGCCAGCAGCCAGGGACTGTCCGAAGCCAAAAACATTCAGTACTTC.